The 11 T cell receptor beta chains in this list originate from one sample, sequenced in a study of T cells in Graves' hyperthyroidism and ophthalmopathy. Amplification yielded TCR beta CDR3 regions, with RNA transcripts as the source. The primer set for the first-round RT-PCR of the TCR CDR3 was HTBI. TCRdb redid the calling of the multiplex PCR reads with MiXCR, one entry per CDR3 protein. This table has 140,000 or so distinct CDR3 sequences, around 20% appearing once. Sequenced material: blood. These receptor sequences come from a woman in her forties or fifties with Graves' hyperthyroidism that later progressed to Graves' ophthalmopathy.

This clonotype occurred many times. This chain links TRBV30 with TRBJ1-2, with 7 bases identical to TRBD1. Per the germline V gene, CDR1 is GTSNPN and CDR2 is SVGIG (reference sequence). The J segment lost 8 bases and the V segment lost 1 base, leaving 7 bases of the junction unmatched. The CDR3 spans 13 residues. This CDR3 reads CAWSGTARGGYTF. The CDR3 coding sequence is TGTGCCTGGAGTGGGACGGCCAGGGGGGGCTACACCTTC.

The genes are TRBV28 and TRBJ2-5; a possible D gene is TRBD1 (5 bases). V was cut by 6 bases and J by 4 bases, with 21 bases left in between. Germline V lookup: CDR1 MDHEN, CDR2 SYDVKM. The CDR3 is 16 residues long. In DNA, the CDR3 is TGTGCCAGCAGGTCTTTTCTGACAGTCCAGGGAGAGACCCAGTACTTC. This codes for CASRSFLTVQGETQYF.

The table lists this clonotype with a few counts. The rearrangement uses TRBV6-5 and TRBJ2-1; D unclear. The CDR3 contains 13 residues. Germline loops: CDR1 MNHEY, CDR2 SVGAGI. The V end lost 0 bases, the J end lost 6 bases, and 6 bases lay between the germline ends. The CDR3: CASSYSSFNEQFF. As DNA, the CDR3 is TGTGCCAGCAGTTACTCCTCTTTCAATGAGCAGTTCTTC.

This clonotype was found many times. This chain joins TRBV5-1 and TRBJ1-2; 9 bases map to TRBD1. The germline gives CDR1 SGHRS, CDR2 YFSETQ. J gave up 6 bases and V 3 bases, and 9 bases lay outside the gene matches. This CDR3 spans 15 amino acids. CDR3 coding DNA: TGCGCCAGCAGCTGGGCCCTACAGGGGGCCGATGGCTACACCTTC. It encodes CASSWALQGADGYTF.

This chain links TRBV20-1 with TRBJ2-3, with TRBD2 matching 8 bases. V was pared by 3 bases and J by 2 bases, with 16 bases of the junction left unmatched. The length of the CDR3 is 18 residues. Germline V lookup: CDR1 DFQATT, CDR2 SNEGSKA (reference sequence). The CDR3 sequence: CSARGQFTKREPTDTQYF. CDR3 sequence (DNA): TGCAGTGCTAGGGGTCAGTTCACAAAGCGGGAGCCCACAGATACGCAGTATTTT.

This clonotype was observed a few times. This may come from a read error, since a much larger clone is one base off. The V call is TRBV3-1, the J call TRBJ2-3; D remains ambiguous. The J call could be wrong; TRBJ1-5 is a better fit for the DNA end. The V gene's germline CDR1 is LGHDT and CDR2 YNNKEL (reference sequence). This CDR3 region has 14 residues. DNA of the CDR3: TGTGCCAGCAGCAGAAGCGGGAGCACAGATACGCAGCATTTT. Translation: CASSRSGSTDTQHF.

This sequence joins TRBV2 and TRBJ2-1; tentative D call: TRBD2 (5 bases). V gave up 4 bases and J gave up 2 bases, with 12 bases separating them. The CDR3 consists of 15 residues. Germline CDR1 SNHLY, CDR2 FYNNEI. In DNA form, the CDR3 reads TGTGCCAGCAGTGCGAGGGTTTTGACCTACAATGAGCAGTTCTTC. Translated, it gives CASSARVLTYNEQFF.

The table lists this clonotype with many counts. The chain uses TRBV6-1 and TRBJ1-2; D is ambiguous. V was shortened by 0 bases and J by 7 bases, with 9 bases between the two germline ends. CDR1 MNHNS and CDR2 SASEGT come from the germline V gene. The CDR3 length is 13 residues. The CDR3 reads CASSEARVAGYTF. CDR3 nucleotide sequence: TGTGCCAGCAGTGAAGCACGTGTCGCTGGCTACACCTTC.

This clonotype was found many times. The V gene is TRBV2, the J gene TRBJ2-1; D ambiguous. There are 15 residues in the CDR3. V was clipped by 6 bases and J by 9 bases, with 21 bases between them. The germline gives CDR1 SNHLY, CDR2 FYNNEI. Written as DNA, the CDR3 is TGTGCCAGCAGAGCACCGGGTATTCGGTCAAGTGAGCAGTTCTTC. Encoded protein: CASRAPGIRSSEQFF.

This clonotype was seen at least ten times. The chain carries TRBV5-6 and TRBJ2-2; 7 bases line up with TRBD1. The germline CDR1 and CDR2 sequences are SGHDT and YYEEEE. This CDR3 is 15 amino acids long. The junction had 8 bases not matched to a gene; V was cut back by 5 bases and J by 4 bases. CDR3 nucleotide sequence: TGTGCCAGCAGTTGGACGACAGGGTTCACCGGGGAGCTGTTTTTT. It is translated as CASSWTTGFTGELFF.

The chain joins TRBV12-3 or TRBV12-4 to TRBJ2-1; 9 nucleotides line up with TRBD1. With 5 bases clipped from V and 6 bases from J, the junction kept 8 bases outside the gene matches. CDR3 length: 15 amino acids. The CDR3 reads CASSIDRGASNEQFF. The CDR3 nucleotides are TGTGCCAGCAGTATAGACAGGGGGGCGTCCAATGAGCAGTTCTTC.